This T cell receptor beta chain emerged from a study of early T cells in non-severe SARS-CoV-2 infection (dated by TCRdb to the early 2020s). For context, the study as a whole: Because TCR sequencing was done on bulk RNA from unsorted whole blood, the alpha and beta chains could not be paired. What the work shows at the level of the full study, not this receptor alone: VDJdb matching was skewed toward anti-spike CD8 responses and likely underestimated virus-specific expansions by missing private and CD4 specificities.

The study was a case-control design nested within a healthcare worker cohort in London, UK, with weekly nasopharyngeal swab PCR tests and blood sampling. Healthcare workers were enrolled in the week of the UK lockdown, from 23 to 31 March 2020, and were followed every week for up to 16 weeks. Counted from cysteine to phenylalanine, this CDR3 has 15 amino acids. Of the read, only the CDR3 DNA is kept; its 45 bases are in frame from base 1. CDR1 and CDR2 are read off the germline V gene as SGDLS and YYNGEE. The V and J ends are trimmed by 0 bases and 8 bases, leaving 15 bases between them. Libraries were made using 5' RACE. Sequencing was carried out with a NextSeq 500. The TCR library protocol attached unique molecular identifiers to individual cDNA molecules to correct for sequencing error and PCR bias. Both TCR alpha and beta chains were sequenced, and tight co-correlation was observed between alpha and beta sequence abundances in each sample. Per the source publication's procedure: Decombinator V4 was used to annotate the V gene, J gene and CDR3 of the TCR sequences. Expanded TCRs were defined as changing significantly between any two time points under a Poisson model with p below 0.0001. Abundances of TCRs were expressed as counts per million after normalisation to the total number of TCRs sequenced in each sample. MAIT TCRs were defined by TRAV1-2 paired with TRAJ12, TRAJ20 or TRAJ33, and iNKT TCRs by TRAV10 paired with TRAJ18. VDJdb, accessed on 1 November 2021, was searched for TCRs annotated for CMV, EBV and SARS-CoV-2, and TCRs annotated for more than one antigen were excluded. Through fastp at Q25 and MiXCR, TCRdb rebuilt clones from the public reads, retaining in-frame beta chains. One record per CDR3 amino acid sequence lists the most common genes and DNA. What appears here as the V and J calls and clone size reflects TCRdb's work, not the paper's. The sample table records around 52,000 distinct CDR3 sequences; around a tenth of these occur just once. In total, the top ten clones hold roughly 10% of the sample.

This clonotype was seen at least ten times. This receptor's antigen is unknown. One base away there is no much larger clone; base qualities are not given. This receptor chain uses TRBV9 and TRBJ2-1, with the D gene call left open. The source of this sequence is an adult who was a healthcare worker with PCR-confirmed SARS-CoV-2 infection or an uninfected control (not recorded which). Material: whole blood. The base sequence is TGTGCCAGCAGCGTAGAGTGGCAGAGTAATCATGAGCAGTTCTTC. Its translation reads: CASSVEWQSNHEQFF.